This TCR beta chain was documented in a study of blood T cell repertoires in COVID-19. This clone has a single count. Original handling: The authors estimated nucleated cell counts from reference gene primer amplification. Only in-frame clones appear in the TCRdb table, and some are missing; sequencing was by immunoSEQ multiplex PCR. That table furnishes V, J and clone size, whereas the DNA furnished D and trimming. The sample lists approximately 240,000 clones; around 90% were seen once. Trimming removed 2 bases at V and 7 bases at J, with 12 bases between. The CDR3 sequence is 14 residues long. CDR1 and CDR2 (germline): SGHTA, FQGNSA.

This TCR was recovered from a woman aged 25-40 years with acute COVID-19. This sequence joins TRBV7-2 and TRBJ2-1; D gene uncertain. Sequenced sample: PBMCs or T cells enriched from blood (not recorded which). In DNA form, the CDR3 reads TGTGCCAGCAGCTTAAGGCTAGAGAAGAATGAGCAGTTCTTC. Its protein is CASSLRLEKNEQFF.